The TCR beta chain described here comes from a study of blood T cell repertoires in COVID-19. Study context: The samples span acute and convalescent COVID-19 from the United States, Italy and Spain.

Original handling: Amplifying reference gene primers gave estimates of nucleated cell counts. Here immunoSEQ multiplex PCR was the method, and the copy in TCRdb shows in-frame clones only, minus some. V, J and clone size are those of that table, while D and trimming were read from the DNA. In the table there are roughly 65,000 clones, about 81% of which are singletons. Germline CDR1 SGHRS, CDR2 YFSETQ. V was cut by 1 base and J by 5 bases, with 5 bases left in between. CDR3 size: 12 residues. V gene TRBV5-1 combines with J gene TRBJ2-3; no clear D. What was sequenced was peripheral blood. The TCR comes from an older man with acute or convalescent COVID-19. This chain's CDR3 is CASSLTQDTQYF. CDR3 bases: TGCGCCAGCAGCTTGACTCAAGATACGCAGTATTTT. Full variable domain (missing parts from reference TRBV5-1 and TRBJ2-3): KAGVTQTPRYLIKTRGQQVTLSCSPISGHRSVSWYQQTPGQGLQFLFEYFSETQRNKGNFPGRFSGRQFSNSRSEMNVSTLELGDSALYLCASSLTQDTQYFGPGTRLTVL.